The 18 T cell receptor beta chains in this list originate from one sample, sequenced in a study of blood T cell repertoires in COVID-19. Libraries were prepared by immunoSEQ multiplex PCR; TCRdb keeps only in-frame clonotypes and omits some of them. The data hold tens of thousands of clones, with under 80% observed a single time. Sample: peripheral blood. The receptors shown here come from a human donor in a cohort sampled during active COVID-19.

The chain carries TRBV19 and TRBJ1-5, with a tentative D call TRBD1 (6 bases). Germline V lookup: CDR1 LNHDA, CDR2 SQIVND (reference sequence). The CDR3 is made up of 14 amino acids. V was pared by 2 bases and J by 7 bases, with 12 bases between. The CDR3 sequence: CASSIRGARQPQHF. The CDR3 bases are TGTGCCAGTAGTATACGGGGGGCGAGGCAGCCCCAGCATTTT.

The V and J genes are TRBV6-6 and TRBJ1-5, with 8 nucleotides matching TRBD1. The CDR3 runs 16 residues. V trimming: 4 bases; J trimming: 6 bases; junction bases outside the gene matches: 11. Germline-derived CDR1 and CDR2 are MNHNY and SVGAGI (reference sequence). The CDR3, as DNA: TGTGCCAGCAGTTCGGACAGGACAGGGTGGGGTCAGCCCCAGCATTTT. This translates into CASSSDRTGWGQPQHF.

This clone appeared a single time. At one of its ends the junction is not consistent with the germline gene, which may arise from a read error. This chain links TRBV5-1 with TRBJ2-7, with 8 bases aligning to TRBD1. The CDR3 is 17 residues long. From germline, CDR1 is SGHRS and CDR2 YFSETQ. The CDR3 reads CATSRGSRDRISYEQYF. The CDR3 nucleotides are TGCGCCACCAGCAGAGGAAGTCGGGACAGGATCTCCTACGAGCAGTACTTC.

The gene calls are TRBV6-5 and TRBJ1-1; 8 bases are shared with TRBD1. The germline gives CDR1 MNHEY, CDR2 SVGAGI. The CDR3 is made up of 16 amino acids. V gave up 3 bases and J gave up 5 bases; unmatched junction bases: 11. CDR3 DNA: TGTGCCAGCAGTTATTCCGGGACAGGTGAGAAGACTGAAGCTTTCTTT. The encoded protein is CASSYSGTGEKTEAFF.

This sequence joins TRBV11-2 and TRBJ2-2; 8 nucleotides line up with TRBD1. With 6 bases clipped from V and 6 bases from J, the junction kept 3 bases outside the gene matches. CDR1 is SGHAT, CDR2 FQNNGV, per germline. The CDR3 runs 13 residues. In DNA form, the CDR3 reads TGTGCCAGCAGTTCACAGGGGGCCGGGGAGCTGTTTTTT. Its protein product is CASSSQGAGELFF.

The chain employs TRBV5-4 and TRBJ2-7; 10 bases map to TRBD1. Germline loops: CDR1 SGHNT, CDR2 YYREEE (reference sequence). CDR3 length equals 15 residues. Trimming at V came to 2 bases and at J to 2 bases, leaving 4 bases not matched to a gene. CDR3 sequence (DNA): TGTGCCAGCAGCTTACCGGGACAGGGGACCTACGAGCAGTACTTC. Residues: CASSLPGQGTYEQYF.

V gene TRBV9 combines with J gene TRBJ1-1, with 11 bases matching TRBD1. V was clipped by 1 base and J by 5 bases; unmatched bases: 4. The CDR3 spans 15 residues. The germline V gene encodes CDR1 SGDLS and CDR2 YYNGEE. CDR3 bases: TGTGCCAGCAGCGTACGGGACAGGGGGTGGACTGAAGCTTTCTTT. This gives the protein CASSVRDRGWTEAFF.

This clone was picked up a small number of times. V and J are TRBV15 and TRBJ2-4; the D gene is possibly TRBD1 (6 bases). The CDR3 runs 15 residues. V lost 5 bases to trimming and J lost 0 bases, with 11 bases between them. Germline V gene sequence: CDR1 LNHNV, CDR2 YYDKDF (reference sequence). CDR3 region: CATSGQGLAKNIQYF. The DNA for the CDR3 is TGTGCCACCAGCGGGCAGGGGTTAGCCAAAAACATTCAGTACTTC.

This rearrangement joins TRBV5-4 to TRBJ1-6; D remains ambiguous. The CDR3 spans 14 residues. The germline V gene has CDR1 SGHNT and CDR2 YYREEE (reference sequence). The ends were cut back, 5 bases at V and 5 bases at J, with 11 bases in the middle. CDR3 DNA: TGTGCCAGCAGTCCGAGCGTAAATAATTCACCCCTCCACTTT. As protein: CASSPSVNNSPLHF. The full variable domain, completed using reference TRBV5-4 and TRBJ1-6, is ETGVTQSPTHLIKTRGQQVTLRCSSQSGHNTVSWYQQALGQGPQFIFQYYREEENGRGNFPPRFSGLQFPNYSSELNVNALELDDSALYLCASSPSVNNSPLHFGNGTRLTVT.

Relative to its sample, this clone is medium-sized. The rearrangement joins TRBV4-2 to TRBJ2-7; 7 positions agree with TRBD1. The CDR3 contains 15 residues. V lost 0 bases to trimming and J lost 0 bases; unmatched junction nucleotides: 2. From germline, CDR1 is LGHNA and CDR2 YNFKEQ. CDR3 protein: CASSQDWDSSYEQYF. CDR3 nucleotides: TGTGCCAGCAGCCAAGATTGGGACAGCTCCTACGAGCAGTACTTC.

The V call is TRBV2, the J call TRBJ1-5; the D is unclear. Per germline, CDR1 SNHLY and CDR2 FYNNEI. This CDR3 region has 15 residues. V shed 0 bases and J shed 7 bases, with 13 bases lying between them. CDR3 residues: CASSEAILWAQPQHF. The CDR3 DNA sequence: TGTGCCAGCAGTGAAGCGATTTTGTGGGCACAGCCCCAGCATTTT.

The J gene is TRBJ1-2, the V gene TRBV4-1; 8 nucleotides agree with TRBD1. J was trimmed by 4 bases and V by 0 bases; bases with no gene match: 4. The CDR3 has 15 residues. Germline V gives CDR1 MGHRA, CDR2 YSYEKL. The CDR3 nucleotides read TGCGCCAGCAGCCAAGAAAGCAGGGGGCTCTATGGCTACACCTTC. It encodes CASSQESRGLYGYTF.

The table lists this clone with a few counts. V usage is TRBV6-6 and J usage is TRBJ1-1; 8 positions match TRBD1. V was pared by 2 bases and J by 3 bases, with 8 bases of the junction left unmatched. There are 16 residues in the CDR3. Germline V lookup: CDR1 MNHNY, CDR2 SVGAGI (reference sequence). The CDR3 sequence: CASSYAGGAGHTEAFF. The CDR3 region has the DNA TGTGCCAGCAGTTACGCAGGGGGCGCGGGCCACACTGAAGCTTTCTTT.

This chain joins TRBV4-1 and TRBJ1-1, with D perhaps TRBD1 (6 bases). Germline V gene lookup returns CDR1 MGHRA and CDR2 YSYEKL. The germline V and J ends were trimmed by 4 bases and 1 base, with 10 bases remaining between them. This CDR3 is 14 amino acids long. CDR3 loop: CASSPGVRNTEAFF. In DNA, the CDR3 is TGCGCCAGCAGCCCAGGGGTTCGGAACACTGAAGCTTTCTTT.

This clone was seen only a few times. The chain has TRBV28 and TRBJ2-5; perhaps TRBD2 as D (7 bases). The V and J ends lost 5 bases and 5 bases respectively, with 15 bases between them. This CDR3 comprises 14 residues. The germline V gene encodes CDR1 MDHEN and CDR2 SYDVKM. CDR3 sequence reads: CASSPRRGGETQYF. The CDR3 bases are TGTGCCAGCAGTCCCCGGAGGGGGGGGGAGACCCAGTACTTC. Full variable domain (remainder filled in from reference TRBV28 and TRBJ2-5): DVKVTQSSRYLVKRTGEKVFLECVQDMDHENMFWYRQDPGLGLRLIYFSYDVKMKEKGDIPEGYSVSREKKERFSLILESASTNQTSMYLCASSPRRGGETQYFGPGTRLLVL.

This clone was detected a few times. The chain is built from TRBV11-2 and TRBJ1-1; a possible D gene is TRBD1 (6 bases). The V end lost 4 bases, the J end lost 2 bases, and 14 bases lay between the germline ends. The CDR3 consists of 15 residues. The germline CDR1 and CDR2 sequences are SGHAT and FQNNGV. The CDR3 protein is CASSSWTASNTEAFF. The CDR3 nucleotides read TGTGCCAGCAGCTCTTGGACAGCAAGCAACACTGAAGCTTTCTTT.

This chain joins TRBV12-3 or TRBV12-4 and TRBJ2-7, with D possibly being TRBD1 (5 bases). The CDR3 is 12 residues long. Trimming took 3 bases from V and 5 from J, leaving 8 bases between them. The DNA for the CDR3 is TGTGCCAGCAGTTTTTCAGGGAACGAGCAGTACTTC. Amino acids: CASSFSGNEQYF.

The V and J genes are TRBV2 and TRBJ2-1; TRBD1 aligns across 7 bases. After removal of 2 bases from V and 2 bases from J, the junction contained 12 bases not matched to a gene. From germline, CDR1 is SNHLY and CDR2 FYNNEI. There are 18 residues in the CDR3. CDR3 in DNA: TGTGCCAGCAGTGAAAGATTCCCGACAGGGAACCCCTACAATGAGCAGTTCTTC. The encoded protein is CASSERFPTGNPYNEQFF. Full variable domain (outside the CDR3, taken from reference TRBV2 and TRBJ2-1): EPEVTQTPSHQVTQMGQEVILRCVPISNHLYFYWYRQILGQKVEFLVSFYNNEISEKSEIFDDQFSVERPDGSNFTLKIRSTKLEDSAMYFCASSERFPTGNPYNEQFFGPGTRLTVL.